This T cell receptor (beta chain) was sequenced during a study of OX40 agonist ivuxolimab in advanced cancers. For the study at large: Of the participants, roughly 40% had some prior anti-PD-1, anti-PD-L1 or anti-CTLA-4 therapy, which was allowed.

The repertoire was sequenced with immunoSEQ multiplex PCR; TCRdb's copy has only in-frame clones and lacks some. The sample carries some 66,000 clones, around 83% recorded once. This CDR3 has 13 amino acids. V shed 7 bases and J 5 bases; nucleotides not matched to a gene: 7. Germline V gene sequence: CDR1 SQVTM, CDR2 ANQGSEA. The sample in question was CD4+ or CD8+ T cells sorted from blood, obtained in a trial of the OX40 agonist ivuxolimab. This receptor was identified in an adult with an advanced solid tumor such as melanoma, head and neck, liver or kidney cancer. V and J are TRBV29-1 and TRBJ2-2, with TRBD2 matching 7 bases. The CDR3 spells CSASGGRTGELFF. DNA for the CDR3: TGCAGCGCCTCGGGAGGACGGACCGGGGAGCTGTTTTTT.